Following are 15 T cell receptor beta chains from one sample sequenced in a study of glioma-infiltrating T cells. Using RNA template, CDR3s of TCR alpha and beta were amplified with iRepertoire arm-PCR. TCRdb analysed the multiplex PCR reads with MiXCR anew, one entry per CDR3 protein. The data contain around 100,000 distinct CDR3 sequences, about 30% of them singletons. Sequencing was performed on glioma tissue, nonneoplastic brain tissue, or PBMCs (not recorded which). These receptors were obtained from a human donor with low-grade glioma or glioblastoma, undergoing nonglioma brain surgery, or in good health (not recorded which).

The rearrangement links TRBV11-1 to TRBJ2-1, with 7 bases aligning to TRBD2. The CDR3 extends over 16 amino acids. Germline values: CDR1 SGHAT, CDR2 FQDESV (reference sequence). Losses at the gene ends were 3 bases for V and 3 bases for J; bases not matched to a gene: 8. For the CDR3, the DNA is TGTGCCAGCAGCTTCAAACGGGGGGATAGCTACAATGAGCAGTTCTTC. Its protein is CASSFKRGDSYNEQFF.

This clonotype was found many times. The rearrangement links TRBV20-1 to TRBJ2-4, with D maybe TRBD1 (6 bases). Germline CDR1 reads DFQATT; CDR2 reads SNEGSKA (reference sequence). The ends were cut back, 3 bases at V and 7 bases at J, with 7 bases in the middle. The CDR3 length is 11 residues. In DNA, the CDR3 is TGCAGTGCTAGGGACAGCAACATTCAGTACTTC. It encodes CSARDSNIQYF.

This clonotype was detected many times. The chain combines TRBV7-2 with TRBJ2-3; D is unclear. CDR1 is SGHTA, CDR2 FQGNSA, per germline. The CDR3 covers 13 residues. Deletions cut 2 bases from V and 4 bases from J, with 7 bases between. The CDR3 loop is CASSLSGSDTQYF. CDR3 in DNA: TGTGCCAGCAGCTTATCCGGGTCAGATACGCAGTATTTT.

About this clonotype itself: A much more abundant neighbour one base away suggests this may be a read error. V and J are TRBV20-1 and TRBJ1-1; tentatively, D is TRBD1 (6 bases). The CDR3 is made up of 16 amino acids. The germline gives CDR1 DFQATT, CDR2 SNEGSKA (reference sequence). The CDR3 reads CSTRDPLQGRGTEAFF. The DNA for the CDR3 is TGCAGTACTAGAGATCCATTACAGGGTAGGGGGACTGAAGCTTTCTTT.

As for this clonotype: A much larger clone lies one base from this, so it may be a read error. The gene calls are TRBV6-5 and TRBJ2-1; D remains ambiguous. Germline CDR1 reads MNHEY; CDR2 reads SVGAGI. The CDR3 covers 12 residues. Trimming pared 5 bases from V and 8 bases from J, leaving 10 bases between. The chain's CDR3 is CASSVYGDEQFF. The CDR3 nucleotides read TGTGCCAGCAGTGTCTACGGTGATGAGCAGTTCTTC.

This clonotype was detected only a few times. The genes are TRBV2 and TRBJ2-1, with 7 nucleotides matching TRBD2. Germline-derived CDR1 and CDR2 are SNHLY and FYNNEI. J lost 7 bases, V lost 6 bases, and 9 bases had no gene match. The CDR3 has 14 amino acids. CDR3 nucleotide sequence: TGTGCCAGCAGGAGCGGGAAAGGGATAAATGAGCAGTTCTTC. This gives the protein CASRSGKGINEQFF.

This clonotype appeared a single time. The chain has TRBV4-3 and TRBJ1-5; D remains ambiguous. CDR3 size: 13 residues. CDR1 is LGHNA and CDR2 is YSLEER in the germline V gene. V lost 8 bases, J lost 5 bases, and 13 bases lay in between. In DNA, the CDR3 is TGCGCCAGCCAAGGTATCGCAGATCAGCCCCAGCATTTT. Its protein product is CASQGIADQPQHF.

The CDR3 DNA reads TGTGCCAGCAGTACGTCTGCGGGGGTATACGAGCAGTACTTC. Its protein is CASSTSAGVYEQYF. The chain couples TRBV27 to TRBJ2-7, with 7 nucleotides matching TRBD2. V was pared by 5 bases and J by 4 bases, with 8 bases of the junction left unmatched. The CDR3 spans 14 residues. From germline, CDR1 is MNHEY and CDR2 SMNVEV (reference sequence).

This clonotype was picked up many times. This rearrangement joins TRBV6-1 to TRBJ2-7, with D unresolved. Germline V gives CDR1 MNHNS, CDR2 SASEGT. The CDR3 is made up of 14 amino acids. V shed 1 base and J shed 4 bases, with 11 bases lying between them. The CDR3 sequence: CASSEGPGNYEQYF. The CDR3 DNA is TGTGCCAGCAGTGAAGGGCCCGGAAATTACGAGCAGTACTTC.

As for this clonotype: Because the CDR3's place on the DNA is in doubt, the DNA is left out and the CDR3 is given as listed by TCRdb. This chain joins TRBV6-1 and TRBJ1-2; TRBD1, the D gene given by the table, was not confirmed from the DNA. The length of the CDR3 is 15 amino acids, counting both ends. CDR1 and CDR2 from the germline V gene are MNHNS and SASEGT. CDR3 sequence reads: CCASRTPPGDYGYTF.

Notes on this clonotype: This may be a read error, as it is one base from a much larger clone. The chain employs TRBV7-2 and TRBJ1-6; TRBD1 might be the D (6 bases). CDR3 length: 14 amino acids. Germline V gene data show CDR1 as SGHTA and CDR2 as FQGNSA. The CDR3 protein is CASSLPGAKSRLHF. DNA for the CDR3: TGTGCCAGCAGCTTACCGGGGGCTAAGTCACGCCTCCACTTT. The variable domain in full, with the rest retrieved from reference TRBV7-2 and TRBJ1-6, is GAGVSQSPSNKVTEKGKDVELRCDPISGHTALYWYRQSLGQGLEFLIYFQGNSAPDKSGLPSDRFSAERTGGSVSTLTIQRTQQEDSAVYLCASSLPGAKSRLHFGNGTRLTVT.

This clonotype was seen ten or more times. This chain uses TRBV4-3 with TRBJ1-6, with 7 bases lining up with TRBD1. Germline V gives CDR1 LGHNA, CDR2 YSLEER. There are 16 residues in the CDR3. The J segment lost 10 bases and the V segment lost 0 bases, leaving 9 bases of the junction unmatched. In DNA, the CDR3 is TGCGCCAGCAGCCAAGAAAAAACCAGGGGGACGTCACCCCTCCACTTT. Encoded protein: CASSQEKTRGTSPLHF.

The sample holds a few counts of this clonotype. This chain joins TRBV19 and TRBJ1-5; D is uncertain. CDR1 and CDR2 from the germline V gene are LNHDA and SQIVND (reference sequence). CDR3 size: 13 residues. Trimming shortened V by 4 bases and J by 7 bases, and 11 bases separated the two germline ends. CDR3 sequence reads: CASSTGGWQPQHF. CDR3 nucleotides: TGTGCCAGTAGTACAGGAGGTTGGCAGCCCCAGCATTTT.

This clonotype has only a few counts. J is TRBJ1-1 and V is TRBV5-1; TRBD1 is a possible D gene (5 bases). CDR1 is SGHRS, CDR2 YFSETQ, per germline. The CDR3 length is 14 residues. V was trimmed by 2 bases and J by 1 base, leaving 9 bases between them. CDR3 DNA sequence: TGCGCCAGCAGCTTTTGGGGGGAGAACACTGAAGCTTTCTTT. Protein product: CASSFWGENTEAFF.

This clonotype was seen many times. The genes are TRBV7-2 and TRBJ2-1, with 7 bases fitting TRBD1. Looked up from germline, CDR1 is SGHTA and CDR2 is FQGNSA. The CDR3 totals 15 residues. Losses at the gene ends were 2 bases for V and 4 bases for J; bases not matched to a gene: 5. The CDR3 DNA is TGTGCCAGCAGCTTAACGGGACAGACATACAATGAGCAGTTCTTC. It encodes CASSLTGQTYNEQFF.